This T cell receptor beta chain was sequenced for a study of T cell responses to AZD1222 COVID-19 vaccine. General study findings and limits: Among the donors, most were white British and more were female, and clonal diversity was possibly underestimated. The reported proportion of spike-specific TCRs targeting unmutated variant regions was nearly half. A rise in Spike-specific TCR breadth and depth followed two AZD1222 doses. At baseline, just five to seven AZD1222 recipients tested seropositive.

This table comes from immunoSEQ multiplex PCR, and its TCRdb copy is limited to in-frame clones, with some not included. The sample has approximately 130,000 clones, around 80% seen once; the top ten hold roughly a quarter. With regard to this clone: Its antigen is unidentified.

The germline CDR1 and CDR2 sequences are SGHKS and YYEKEE (reference sequence). There are 15 residues in the CDR3. V gave up 3 bases and J gave up 7 bases; unmatched junction bases: 12. V is TRBV5-5 and J is TRBJ1-2; 7 bases agree with TRBD1. Sequences were derived from peripheral blood, sampled 28 days after the second AZD1222 dose. The receptor comes from an adult who received the AZD1222 COVID-19 vaccine. CDR3 bases: TGTGCCAGCAGCTCTCCGGGAGGGGGCGCTTCTGGCTACACCTTC. Its translation is CASSSPGGGASGYTF.